The 5 T cell receptor beta chains below come from one sample, sequenced in a study of early T cells in non-severe SARS-CoV-2 infection. TCRdb passed the 5' RACE reads through MiXCR, listing each CDR3 protein once. The data show 30,000 to 40,000 distinct CDR3 sequences, 5% to 7% seen once. Sequenced input: whole blood. The source is an adult who was a healthcare worker with PCR-confirmed SARS-CoV-2 infection or an uninfected control (not recorded which).

This clonotype was seen many times. The CDR3 sequence: CASSPWAGTMNTEAFF. The CDR3 region has the DNA TGTGCCAGCAGTCCTTGGGCAGGAACTATGAACACTGAAGCTTTCTTT. The chain employs TRBV6-1 and TRBJ1-1; the D is unclear. The CDR3 totals 16 residues. CDR1 is MNHNS, CDR2 SASEGT, per germline. Trimming stripped 5 bases from V and 0 bases from J, with 16 bases between.

This clonotype was observed a handful of times. The chain uses TRBV12-3 or TRBV12-4 and TRBJ1-1; no reliable D call. V lost 5 bases to trimming and J lost 4 bases, with 11 bases between them. The CDR3 consists of 13 residues. CDR3 loop: CASSPPWGTEAFF. As DNA, the CDR3 is TGTGCCAGCAGTCCGCCTTGGGGCACTGAAGCTTTCTTT.

This clonotype was counted ten times or more. The genes are TRBV24-1 and TRBJ2-1; no firm D call. The V and J ends lost 3 bases and 6 bases respectively, with 8 bases between them. Germline V lookup: CDR1 KGHDR, CDR2 SFDVKD. There are 13 residues in the CDR3. Written as DNA, the CDR3 is TGTGCCACCAGTGATATTGGGTTCAATGAGCAGTTCTTC. This encodes CATSDIGFNEQFF.

This clonotype came up many times. The chain recombines TRBV3-1 with TRBJ2-2; a weak D match, TRBD1 (7 bases). This CDR3 has 16 amino acids. Germline V gene sequence: CDR1 LGHDT, CDR2 YNNKEL (reference sequence). Trimming cost V 4 bases and J 7 bases, with 19 bases left between them. This CDR3 reads CASSPALDQGGGELFF. The CDR3 nucleotides are TGTGCCAGCAGCCCAGCCCTGGATCAGGGGGGCGGGGAGCTGTTTTTT.

In this sample, this clonotype turned up many times. This chain uses TRBV7-8 with TRBJ2-1; D gene uncertain. The CDR3 covers 12 residues. CDR1 SGHVS and CDR2 FQNEAQ come from the germline V gene. Trimming took 4 bases from V and 5 from J, leaving 6 bases between them. The CDR3 reads CASSSRHNEQFF. For the CDR3, the DNA is TGTGCCAGCAGCTCCAGACACAATGAGCAGTTCTTC.